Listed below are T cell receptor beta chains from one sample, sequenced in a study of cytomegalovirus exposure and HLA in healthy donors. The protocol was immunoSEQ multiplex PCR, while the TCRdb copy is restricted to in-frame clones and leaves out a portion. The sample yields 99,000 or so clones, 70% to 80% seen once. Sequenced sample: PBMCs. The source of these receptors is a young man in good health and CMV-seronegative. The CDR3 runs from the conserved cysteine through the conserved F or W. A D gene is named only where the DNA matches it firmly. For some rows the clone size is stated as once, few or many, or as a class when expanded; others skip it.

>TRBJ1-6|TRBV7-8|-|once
CASSSGGTGSSSPLHF
TGTGCCAGCAGCTCCGGGGGGACCGGTTCGAGTTCACCCCTCCACTTT
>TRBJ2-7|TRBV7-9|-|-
CASSLARRQYF
TGTGCCAGCAGCTTAGCCAGAAGGCAGTACTTC
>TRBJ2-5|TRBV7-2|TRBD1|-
CASSSGQAKMTQYF
TGTGCCAGCAGCTCGGGACAGGCAAAGATGACCCAGTACTTC
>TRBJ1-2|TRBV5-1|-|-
CASSLGWENYGYTF
TGCGCCAGCAGCTTGGGTTGGGAGAACTATGGCTACACCTTC
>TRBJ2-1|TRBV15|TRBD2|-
CATSGAGVNEQFF
TGTGCCACCAGCGGCGCGGGAGTTAATGAGCAGTTCTTC
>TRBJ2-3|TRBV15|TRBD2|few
CATSREAGFSILGTQYF
TGTGCCACCAGCAGGGAAGCGGGGTTCTCAATATTGGGTACGCAGTATTTT
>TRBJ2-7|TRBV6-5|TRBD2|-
CASSDSGTYEQYF
TGTGCCAGCAGTGATAGCGGGACCTACGAGCAGTACTTC
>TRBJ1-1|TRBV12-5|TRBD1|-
CASGLLRGQGGNTEAFF
TGTGCTAGTGGTTTACTACGCGGCCAGGGGGGGAACACTGAAGCTTTCTTT
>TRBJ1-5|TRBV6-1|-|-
CASSEGGGAGWQPQHF
TGTGCCAGCAGTGAAGGGGGAGGGGCTGGGTGGCAGCCCCAGCATTTT
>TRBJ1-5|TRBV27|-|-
CARPRRYSNQPQHF
TGTGCCAGGCCGCGGAGATATAGCAATCAGCCCCAGCATTTT
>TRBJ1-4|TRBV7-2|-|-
CASSPLFRGEKLFF
TGTGCCAGCAGCCCCTTATTCCGGGGGGAAAAACTGTTTTTT
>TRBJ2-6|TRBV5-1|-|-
CASSQRGSGANVLTF
TGCGCCAGCAGCCAAAGGGGTTCCGGGGCCAACGTCCTGACTTTC